Listed here are 7 T cell receptor beta chains from one sample, sequenced in a study of T-cell memory formation after mild COVID-19. TCRdb re-called the 5' RACE reads with MiXCR, one entry per CDR3 protein. The sample yields 350,000 or so distinct CDR3 sequences, approximately 22% seen once. Source material: PBMCs or a T cell subset sorted from them (not recorded which). Every receptor here comes from a man younger than 30 who had mild COVID-19 (a few samples of this study predate the infection). Cell type and time point are not known.

This clonotype was picked up a small number of times. The CDR3 DNA is TGTGCCAGTAGTAGCCCTTATGGGGTGGTGGATTCACCCCTCCACTTT. Translation gives CASSSPYGVVDSPLHF. V is TRBV19 and J is TRBJ1-6; no definite D call. The CDR3 length is 16 residues. CDR1 and CDR2 from the germline V gene are LNHDA and SQIVND (reference sequence). The ends were cut back, 4 bases at V and 8 bases at J, with 18 bases in the middle.

This clonotype was seen ten or more times. This chain links TRBV9 with TRBJ2-5; 10 bases agree with TRBD1. The ends lost 3 bases at V and 5 bases at J; junction bases unmatched: 4. The CDR3 runs to 14 residues. CDR1 is SGDLS and CDR2 is YYNGEE in the germline V gene. CDR3 nucleotides: TGTGCCAGCAGCGCGGGACAGGGGAGGGAGACCCAGTACTTC. Amino acids: CASSAGQGRETQYF.

This clonotype was recorded a few times. CDR3 in DNA: TGTGCCAGCAGCTTGTCACCCGGTGCGAAGCAGTTCTTC. It specifies CASSLSPGAKQFF. This chain connects TRBV5-6 to TRBJ2-1; no definite D call. This CDR3 comprises 13 residues. V lost 1 base, J lost 11 bases, and 13 bases lay in between. Germline CDR1 SGHDT, CDR2 YYEEEE.

The V and J genes are TRBV7-2 and TRBJ1-6; D is possibly TRBD1 (5 bases). Germline assignment: CDR1 SGHTA and CDR2 FQGNSA. Between the trimmed V and J ends, which lost 3 bases and 10 bases, there was a span of 10 bases. There are 13 residues in the CDR3. The CDR3 loop reads CASSLGRGSPLHF. The CDR3 DNA reads as TGTGCCAGCAGCTTGGGCCGGGGCTCACCCCTCCACTTT. Combining the CDR3 with reference TRBV7-2 and TRBJ1-6 gives the whole variable domain GAGVSQSPSNKVTEKGKDVELRCDPISGHTALYWYRQSLGQGLEFLIYFQGNSAPDKSGLPSDRFSAERTGGSVSTLTIQRTQQEDSAVYLCASSLGRGSPLHFGNGTRLTVT.

This clonotype was counted many times. The J gene is TRBJ2-3, the V gene TRBV5-1; perhaps TRBD2 as D (5 bases). V was pared by 4 bases and J by 0 bases, with 9 bases between. This CDR3 contains 14 residues. Germline values: CDR1 SGHRS, CDR2 YFSETQ. CDR3 nucleotide sequence: TGCGCCAGCAGCGGCGGGTATAGCACAGATACGCAGTATTTT. This encodes CASSGGYSTDTQYF.

In its sample, this clonotype was seen a few times. The chain recombines TRBV7-2 with TRBJ2-2; D may be TRBD1 or TRBD2 (7 bases each). This CDR3 has 15 amino acids. Trimming removed 3 bases from V and 5 bases from J, with 13 bases in between. Germline V gene lookup returns CDR1 SGHTA and CDR2 FQGNSA. In DNA, the CDR3 is TGTGCCAGCAGCTTGCAGGGGGGGTATACCGGGGAGCTGTTTTTT. Protein: CASSLQGGYTGELFF.

The V and J genes are TRBV9 and TRBJ1-3, with D perhaps matching TRBD1 (5 bases). V dropped 0 bases and J dropped 0 bases, with 7 bases sitting between them. From germline, CDR1 is SGDLS and CDR2 YYNGEE. The CDR3 is 15 residues long. The chain's CDR3 is CASSVEGNSGNTIYF. The CDR3 DNA reads TGTGCCAGCAGCGTAGAGGGGAACTCTGGAAACACCATATATTTT.